The clone carrying this TCR beta chain was observed at least ten times. The source of the sample is a study of CD8 T cells in ankylosing spondylitis. Library preparation for TCR beta used quantitative 5'-RACE with molecular barcodes. Using its own MiXCR run on the 5' RACE reads, TCRdb lists one record per CDR3 protein. This sample has some 240,000 distinct CDR3 sequences, with approximately 9% found just once. The CDR3 is 15 amino acids. Looked up from germline, CDR1 is MNHEY and CDR2 is SVGEGT. The V and J ends lost 7 bases and 8 bases respectively, with 23 bases between them. The source of this sequence is a male donor with ankylosing spondylitis or in good health (not recorded which). The chain recombines TRBV6-2 or TRBV6-3 with TRBJ1-2; possible D gene TRBD1, 5 bases. The sample consisted of blood, either unsorted or a sorted T cell fraction (not recorded which). The CDR3 sequence is CASTPGGARNEGYTF. For the CDR3, the DNA is TGTGCCAGCACTCCGGGAGGGGCGCGAAATGAGGGCTACACCTTC.